The source of this TCR beta chain is a study of cytomegalovirus exposure and HLA in healthy donors. Study information: From donors who were HLA-typed, an early data release held around 80 million unique TCRs.

Findings of the study overall: As a later analysis showed, a missense DCLRE1C variant was linked to trimming of TCR beta V- and J-genes. In vitro data verified a few CMV-associated chains as specific for CMV antigens. Common viral pathogens seemed, in a later analysis, to connect with several of the most significant clusters.

As concerns this clone: Its target is not known.

PCR amplification relied on 60 Vbeta primers (plus 13 Jbeta primers). Profiling relied on immunoSEQ multiplex PCR, and the TCRdb table lists in-frame clones only, not all of them. The sample lists roughly 100,000 clones, approximately 82% occurring once. Material for sequencing was PBMCs. The TCR was taken from a man in his forties in good health and CMV-seronegative.

CDR3 nucleotide sequence: TGTGCCAGCAGTCAGGACAGGGGGAGGTACGAGCAGTACTTC. Protein product: CASSQDRGRYEQYF. This chain uses TRBV2 with TRBJ2-7, with 10 bases matching TRBD1. This CDR3 is 14 amino acids long. From germline, CDR1 is SNHLY and CDR2 FYNNEI. Germline trimming cut 5 bases from V and 4 bases from J; bases unmatched to any gene: 5. Full variable domain (rest looked up from reference TRBV2 and TRBJ2-7): EPEVTQTPSHQVTQMGQEVILRCVPISNHLYFYWYRQILGQKVEFLVSFYNNEISEKSEIFDDQFSVERPDGSNFTLKIRSTKLEDSAMYFCASSQDRGRYEQYFGPGTRLTVT.